The sequence of this T cell receptor beta chain was determined in a study of blood T cell repertoires in COVID-19. Only a few counts were recorded for this clone. Germline is not matched at one junction end, which may reflect a read error. In the authors' methods: Nucleated cell number was recorded as an estimate derived from reference gene primer amplification. TCRdb's copy holds only in-frame clones and misses some; the assay was immunoSEQ multiplex PCR. The DNA was the basis for D and trimming; V, J and clone size are from that table. The sample consists of 75,000 to 100,000 clones, 80% to 90% of them appearing once. This CDR3 is 14 amino acids long. Looked up from germline, CDR1 is MNHEY and CDR2 is SVGEGT.

The sample was peripheral blood. The sequence derives from a woman of 80 years or more with acute or convalescent COVID-19. V is TRBV6-2 or TRBV6-3 and J is TRBJ2-4; the D gene is possibly TRBD1 (6 bases). The CDR3 protein is CASSYSGGGNIQYF. DNA of the CDR3: TGTGCCAGCAGTTACTCTGGGGGCGGAAACATTCAGTACTTT.